Each of the 20 T cell receptor beta chains below was sequenced from the same sample in a study of cytomegalovirus exposure and HLA in healthy donors. The PCR was carried out with 60 Vbeta primers and 13 Jbeta primers. The data were produced by immunoSEQ multiplex PCR, yet TCRdb's version contains in-frame clones alone and is incomplete. The profile shows roughly 150,000 clones, about 85% of them singletons. Sequenced: PBMCs. The receptor set was obtained from a boy aged 2-9 years in good health and CMV-seronegative.

The chain carries TRBV30 and TRBJ2-3; possible D gene TRBD2, 6 bases. This CDR3 is 16 amino acids long. V was shortened by 3 bases and J by 0 bases, with 16 bases between the two germline ends. Germline V gene lookup returns CDR1 GTSNPN and CDR2 SVGIG (reference sequence). CDR3 sequence reads: CAWSQGVGTSTDTQYF. For the CDR3, the DNA is TGTGCCTGGAGCCAGGGTGTCGGGACTAGCACAGATACGCAGTATTTT.

The chain couples TRBV30 to TRBJ1-3; TRBD1 agrees at 8 bases. V trimming: 0 bases; J trimming: 4 bases; junction bases outside the gene matches: 20. This CDR3 comprises 20 residues. Germline-derived CDR1 and CDR2 are GTSNPN and SVGIG (reference sequence). For the CDR3, the DNA is TGTGCCTGGAGTGTAGGTCTGGGACAGGTCAGGCGGAATCGCGGAAACACCATATATTTT. It is translated as CAWSVGLGQVRRNRGNTIYF.

In this sample, this clone turned up once. The chain combines TRBV5-4 with TRBJ1-2; D is unresolved. The germline gives CDR1 SGHNT, CDR2 YYREEE (reference sequence). The CDR3 is 12 amino acids. V lost 3 bases to trimming and J lost 4 bases, with 7 bases between them. This CDR3 is CASSSPSYGYTF. The CDR3, as DNA: TGTGCCAGCAGCTCCCCCAGCTATGGCTACACCTTC.

CDR3 amino acids: CASSANMNGNQPQHF. Written as DNA, the CDR3 is TGTGCCAGCAGCGCCAACATGAACGGCAATCAGCCCCAGCATTTT. This rearrangement joins TRBV6-1 to TRBJ1-5; no clear D gene. This CDR3 spans 15 amino acids. CDR1 MNHNS and CDR2 SASEGT come from the germline V gene. The germline V and J ends were trimmed by 6 bases and 2 bases, with 14 bases remaining between them.

This chain connects TRBV10-2 to TRBJ2-3, with 8 bases identical to TRBD2. Unmatched junction bases numbered 5, after V lost 6 bases and J lost 0 bases. The CDR3 is made up of 15 amino acids. Germline CDR1 WSHSY, CDR2 SAAADI. DNA for the CDR3: TGCGCCAGCAGGACTAGCGACTCTAGCACAGATACGCAGTATTTT. As protein: CASRTSDSSTDTQYF.

The chain combines TRBV9 with TRBJ1-5, with D hard to call. The CDR3 spans 15 residues. Germline values: CDR1 SGDLS, CDR2 YYNGEE. V was pared by 0 bases and J by 1 base, with 8 bases between. The CDR3 region is CASSVDPSSNQPQHF. CDR3 nucleotide sequence: TGTGCCAGCAGCGTAGATCCAAGCAGCAATCAGCCCCAGCATTTT.

This chain joins TRBV15 and TRBJ1-5; D is ambiguous. CDR3 length equals 15 residues. Per germline, CDR1 LNHNV and CDR2 YYDKDF (reference sequence). The germline V and J ends were trimmed by 0 bases and 7 bases, with 13 bases remaining between them. CDR3 in DNA: TGTGCCACCAGCAGAGATCTAGCGGTTTGGCAGCCCCAGCATTTT. Its translation is CATSRDLAVWQPQHF.

The chain carries TRBV7-9 and TRBJ2-1; 8 bases agree with TRBD2. V lost 1 base and J lost 5; bases outside the gene matches: 7. The CDR3 loop spans 16 amino acids. Germline V CDR1 and CDR2: SEHNR, FQNEAQ (reference sequence). CDR3 sequence reads: CASSLDRGGPNNEQFF. The CDR3 DNA is TGTGCCAGCAGCTTAGACCGGGGGGGCCCAAACAATGAGCAGTTCTTC.

The chain joins TRBV9 to TRBJ2-7; TRBD2 is a possible D gene (6 bases). CDR3 length: 17 residues. The V end was cut by 3 bases, the J end by 2 bases, with 21 bases between. Looked up from germline, CDR1 is SGDLS and CDR2 is YYNGEE. The CDR3 loop reads CASSAGRRGSITYEQYF. Here the CDR3 DNA reads TGTGCCAGCAGCGCGGGGAGGCGAGGGAGTATAACCTACGAGCAGTACTTC.

The chain couples TRBV28 to TRBJ1-2; D gene unclear. Germline CDR1 is MDHEN and CDR2 is SYDVKM. The CDR3 is 12 amino acids. V lost 3 bases to trimming and J lost 6 bases, with 8 bases between them. The CDR3 coding sequence is TGTGCCAGCAGTTTCCTGTATCATGGCTACACCTTC. Translation: CASSFLYHGYTF.

V usage is TRBV30 and J usage is TRBJ2-5; 8 bases match TRBD1. J lost 2 bases, V lost 7 bases, and 3 bases had no gene match. From germline, CDR1 is GTSNPN and CDR2 SVGIG (reference sequence). This CDR3 is 12 amino acids long. The CDR3 region has the DNA TGTGCCTTCGACAGGGGACAAGAGACCCAGTACTTC. This translates into CAFDRGQETQYF.

This clone was seen once. In DNA form, the CDR3 reads TGTGCCAGCAGTGAACTGGCGGGGGGTTCCTACAATGAGCAGTTCTTC. It encodes CASSELAGGSYNEQFF. This sequence joins TRBV2 and TRBJ2-1; 8 positions match TRBD2. V shed 2 bases and J 1 base; nucleotides not matched to a gene: 4. Germline assignment: CDR1 SNHLY and CDR2 FYNNEI. The CDR3 totals 16 residues.

Only a few counts were recorded for this clone. This rearrangement joins TRBV29-1 to TRBJ2-1, with 8 bases lining up with TRBD2. V trimming: 4 bases; J trimming: 3 bases; junction bases outside the gene matches: 11. This CDR3 region has 16 residues. Germline CDR1 and CDR2: SQVTM and ANQGSEA. The DNA for the CDR3 is TGCAGCGTTGGTGGGCGGGAGGTGGGGCGCTACAATGAGCAGTTCTTC. Translation gives CSVGGREVGRYNEQFF.

The chain employs TRBV9 and TRBJ2-3; 14 nucleotides agree with TRBD2. This CDR3 has 16 residues. The J segment lost 3 bases and the V segment lost 3 bases, leaving 3 bases of the junction unmatched. Per the germline V gene, CDR1 is SGDLS and CDR2 is YYNGEE. This CDR3 is CASSAGLAGGTDTQYF. In DNA, the CDR3 is TGTGCCAGCAGCGCCGGACTAGCGGGAGGTACAGATACGCAGTATTTT.

V usage is TRBV18 and J usage is TRBJ2-2, with 7 bases aligning to TRBD1. Per germline, CDR1 KGHSH and CDR2 LQKENI. This CDR3 contains 16 residues. J was trimmed by 1 base and V by 2 bases; bases with no gene match: 4. The CDR3 region has the DNA TGTGCCAGCTCACCAGTGGGACAGATGAACACCGGGGAGCTGTTTTTT. As protein: CASSPVGQMNTGELFF. Filled out from reference TRBV18 and TRBJ2-2, the complete variable domain reads NAGVMQNPRHLVRRRGQEARLRCSPMKGHSHVYWYRQLPEEGLKFMVYLQKENIIDESGMPKERFSAEFPKEGPSILRIQQVVRGDSAAYFCASSPVGQMNTGELFFGEGSRLTVL.

This CDR3 is CASSGGRSYEQYF. The CDR3 coding sequence is TGTGCCAGCAGTGGAGGACGGTCCTACGAGCAGTACTTC. J is TRBJ2-7 and V is TRBV6-6, with D perhaps TRBD2 (5 bases). Germline V gene data show CDR1 as MNHNY and CDR2 as SVGAGI (reference sequence). The CDR3 is 13 residues long. V lost 5 bases and J lost 1, with 9 bases in between.

The chain has TRBV2 and TRBJ1-4; 7 positions match TRBD1. Germline lookup yields CDR1 SNHLY and CDR2 FYNNEI. With V trimmed by 7 bases and J by 0 bases, 2 bases remained unmatched. The CDR3 is made up of 14 amino acids. This CDR3 is CASNTGATNEKLFF. The CDR3 bases are TGTGCCAGCAACACAGGGGCAACTAATGAAAAACTGTTTTTT.

The gene calls are TRBV5-1 and TRBJ1-5; 8 nucleotides agree with TRBD1. V gave up 8 bases and J gave up 4 bases; unmatched junction bases: 5. Germline loops: CDR1 SGHRS, CDR2 YFSETQ. This CDR3 is 13 amino acids long. The CDR3 region is CASLQGENQPQHF. The CDR3 region has the DNA TGCGCCAGTTTACAGGGGGAAAATCAGCCCCAGCATTTT. Looking up the rest from reference TRBV5-1 and TRBJ1-5 gives the full variable domain: KAGVTQTPRYLIKTRGQQVTLSCSPISGHRSVSWYQQTPGQGLQFLFEYFSETQRNKGNFPGRFSGRQFSNSRSEMNVSTLELGDSALYLCASLQGENQPQHFGDGTRLSIL.

As concerns this clone: Other DNA sequences in this specimen translate into the identical CDR3. This chain connects TRBV5-1 to TRBJ2-5, with a possible D match to TRBD2 (6 bases). V lost 0 bases and J 4 bases, leaving 13 bases between the germline ends. CDR1 is SGHRS, CDR2 YFSETQ, per germline. CDR3 length: 15 amino acids. The CDR3 here is CASSLARDFVETQYF. Here the CDR3 DNA reads TGCGCCAGCAGCTTGGCCCGGGACTTCGTAGAGACCCAGTACTTC.

This chain uses TRBV6-1 with TRBJ1-1; D call uncertain. The CDR3 is 11 amino acids. Looked up from germline, CDR1 is MNHNS and CDR2 is SASEGT. The V and J ends lost 2 bases and 6 bases respectively, with 4 bases between them. CDR3 in amino acids: CASSELSEAFF. The CDR3 region has the DNA TGTGCCAGCAGTGAACTATCTGAAGCTTTCTTT.